Included here is one T cell receptor (beta chain) sequence, with context. The J segment lost 4 bases and the V segment lost 5 bases, leaving 10 bases of the junction unmatched. From germline, CDR1 is LNHNV and CDR2 YYDKDF (reference sequence). The CDR3 has 15 residues. It was RNA transcripts that yielded the amplified TCR beta CDR3 regions. HTBI primers were employed in a first-round RT-PCR of the TCR CDR3. MiXCR was run by TCRdb on the multiplex PCR reads, yielding one entry per CDR3 protein. The sample consists of tens of thousands of distinct CDR3 sequences, about 49% of them appearing once. This specimen comes from a study of T cells in Graves' hyperthyroidism and ophthalmopathy.

The rearrangement joins TRBV15 to TRBJ1-2; 7 bases agree with TRBD1. The source of this sequence is a woman in her 50s with Graves' hyperthyroidism that later progressed to Graves' ophthalmopathy. The sequenced material came from blood. CDR3 in amino acids: CATSGLQGLTYGYTF. The CDR3 DNA sequence: TGTGCCACCAGCGGATTACAGGGGTTAACCTATGGCTACACCTTC.